A selection of T cell receptor beta chains follows, all from one sample in a study of identical twins. Using its own MiXCR run on the 5' RACE reads, TCRdb lists one record per CDR3 protein. In the table there are approximately 140,000 distinct CDR3 sequences, 3.5% of which are singletons. Sequenced: memory T cells sorted from blood. The origin of the receptors is a man between 18 and 35 years old in good health. The CDR3 runs from the conserved cysteine through the conserved F or W. A D gene is named only where the DNA matches it firmly. A clone size is listed for some rows: how often the clone was seen (once, few, many), or a class if it is expanded.

TRBD1 | 16 | TRBJ2-2 | TRBV11-3 | many | CASSSGTGKAGGELFF | TGTGCCAGCAGCTCGGGGACAGGGAAAGCGGGCGGGGAGCTGTTTTTT
. | 16 | TRBJ2-1 | TRBV5-6 | many | CASSLLNRDGNNEQFF | TGTGCCAGCAGCTTGTTAAACCGGGACGGGAACAATGAGCAGTTCTTC
. | 13 | TRBJ1-1 | TRBV28 | many | CASSFPGRAEAFF | TGTGCCAGCAGTTTTCCCGGGAGGGCTGAAGCTTTCTTT
. | 14 | TRBJ2-1 | TRBV19 | . | CASSQALDSGKQFF | TGTGCCAGTAGCCAAGCCCTGGACAGTGGGAAGCAGTTCTTC
. | 14 | TRBJ2-7 | TRBV7-2 | few | CASSPSPSTYEQYF | TGTGCCAGCAGCCCTTCCCCTAGCACCTACGAGCAGTACTTC
TRBD2 | 15 | TRBJ2-5 | TRBV7-9 | few | CASSLGGLGAETQYF | TGTGCCAGCAGCTTAGGCGGACTAGGAGCAGAGACCCAGTACTTC
. | 15 | TRBJ2-3 | TRBV20-1 | many | CSALGTQFPTDTQYF | TGCAGTGCTCTGGGGACCCAATTTCCGACAGATACGCAGTATTTT
. | 12 | TRBJ1-2 | TRBV7-2 | few | CASSFSVYGYTF | TGTGCCAGCAGCTTCTCGGTCTATGGCTACACCTTC
TRBD2 | 14 | TRBJ2-7 | TRBV20-1 | many | CSASLGGTSYEQYF | TGCAGTGCTAGTTTGGGGGGGACCTCCTACGAGCAGTACTTC
. | 16 | TRBJ2-3 | TRBV28 | many | CASSLRPGGWTDTQYF | TGTGCCAGCAGTCTAAGACCAGGGGGGTGGACAGATACGCAGTATTTT
. | 16 | TRBJ1-5 | TRBV11-2 | many | CASSLGQGGFDQPQHF | TGTGCCAGCAGCTTAGGGCAGGGAGGTTTCGATCAGCCCCAGCATTTT
TRBD2 | 12 | TRBJ2-1 | TRBV20-1 | many | CSAMGLANEQFF | TGCAGTGCAATGGGACTAGCCAATGAGCAGTTCTTC